The next 28 T cell receptor beta chains were all read from a single sample in a study of T cell changes during pregnancy in multiple sclerosis. Here immunoSEQ multiplex PCR was the method, and the copy in TCRdb shows in-frame clones only, minus some. The sample has tens of thousands of clones, about nine tenths seen once; the top ten hold 6.2%. The starting material was CD8+ T cells from peripheral blood mononuclear cells, obtained before pregnancy. These receptors were taken from a female donor with multiple sclerosis, enrolled in a pregnancy study.

The genes are TRBV27 and TRBJ2-1, with a weak D call TRBD2 (6 bases). Germline values: CDR1 MNHEY, CDR2 SMNVEV (reference sequence). V was pared by 4 bases and J by 4 bases, with 14 bases between. The length of the CDR3 is 15 residues. The CDR3 bases are TGTGCCAGCAGTTCCTCGGAACGGGAGTACAATGAGCAGTTCTTC. It yields the protein CASSSSEREYNEQFF.

The chain employs TRBV19 and TRBJ1-1; 8 bases fit TRBD1. The V gene's germline CDR1 is LNHDA and CDR2 SQIVND (reference sequence). The CDR3 runs to 14 residues. With 7 bases clipped from V and 0 bases from J, the junction kept 4 bases outside the gene matches. The CDR3 DNA sequence: TGTGCCAGTAATTGGGACAGGTTGAACACTGAAGCTTTCTTT. Its protein is CASNWDRLNTEAFF. The full variable domain, rest sourced from reference TRBV19 and TRBJ1-1, is DGGITQSPKYLFRKEGQNVTLSCEQNLNHDAMYWYRQDPGQGLRLIYYSQIVNDFQKGDIAEGYSVSREKKESFPLTVTSAQKNPTAFYLCASNWDRLNTEAFFGQGTRLTVV.

The chain uses TRBV27 and TRBJ2-3, with TRBD1 as a possible D gene (6 bases). Per germline, CDR1 MNHEY and CDR2 SMNVEV (reference sequence). V lost 5 bases and J 2 bases, leaving 20 bases between the germline ends. This CDR3 region has 17 residues. CDR3 amino acids: CASSTRRTDLYTDTQYF. CDR3 sequence (DNA): TGTGCCAGCAGTACCCGAAGGACAGACCTATACACAGATACGCAGTATTTT.

CDR3 protein: CASSNGQGKETQYF. CDR3 in DNA: TGCGCCAGCAGCAACGGACAGGGGAAAGAGACCCAGTACTTC. V usage is TRBV5-1 and J usage is TRBJ2-5; 9 nucleotides match TRBD1. V was pared by 4 bases and J by 3 bases, with 4 bases of the junction left unmatched. Germline V CDR1 and CDR2: SGHRS, YFSETQ. CDR3 size: 14 residues.

The chain employs TRBV7-2 and TRBJ2-2, with TRBD2 matching 7 bases. Germline CDR1 SGHTA, CDR2 FQGNSA. The CDR3 runs to 15 residues. Trimming took 5 bases from V and 6 from J; bases not matched to a gene: 9. CDR3 region: CASSPAGGGAGELFF. For the CDR3, the DNA is TGTGCCAGCAGCCCGGCCGGGGGAGGGGCCGGGGAGCTGTTTTTT.

The CDR3 loop is CASSQDFTGVGYEQYF. CDR3 in DNA: TGCGCCAGCAGCCAAGATTTTACGGGGGTTGGGTACGAGCAGTACTTC. V usage is TRBV4-3 and J usage is TRBJ2-7; a possible D gene is TRBD2 (6 bases). Germline V CDR1 and CDR2: LGHNA, YSLEER. The CDR3 sequence is 16 residues long. The germline V and J ends were trimmed by 0 bases and 4 bases, with 16 bases remaining between them.

This sequence joins TRBV11-2 and TRBJ2-5, with D unclear. The CDR3 totals 14 residues. Germline V gives CDR1 SGHAT, CDR2 FQNNGV. V gave up 4 bases and J gave up 5 bases, with 14 bases separating them. This CDR3 is CASSSYLRSETQYF. CDR3 bases: TGTGCCAGCAGCTCATACCTCAGATCCGAGACCCAGTACTTC.

The gene calls are TRBV4-2 and TRBJ2-1; D is possibly TRBD2 (5 bases). Germline V gene data show CDR1 as LGHNA and CDR2 as YNFKEQ. CDR3 length equals 14 residues. V was clipped by 1 base and J by 5 bases, with 9 bases between them. CDR3: CASSQAGLDNEQFF. The CDR3, as DNA: TGTGCCAGCAGCCAAGCTGGACTTGACAATGAGCAGTTCTTC.

The chain has TRBV19 and TRBJ2-7; 9 nucleotides line up with TRBD1. Per germline, CDR1 LNHDA and CDR2 SQIVND (reference sequence). V shed 8 bases and J 4 bases; nucleotides not matched to a gene: 9. There are 14 residues in the CDR3. The CDR3 protein is CASHRTGDGYEQYF. DNA of the CDR3: TGTGCCAGTCACAGGACAGGGGACGGGTACGAGCAGTACTTC.

This chain joins TRBV19 and TRBJ2-2; 9 nucleotides align to TRBD2. This CDR3 spans 15 amino acids. Germline trimming cut 5 bases from V and 8 bases from J; bases unmatched to any gene: 9. Germline V gene lookup returns CDR1 LNHDA and CDR2 SQIVND (reference sequence). The DNA of the CDR3 is TGTGCCAGTAGTGGTTTTCTAGCGGGAATGGGGGAGCTGTTTTTT. Amino acid sequence: CASSGFLAGMGELFF.

CDR3 amino acids: CASSQAGNSYEQYF. DNA of the CDR3: TGCGCCAGCAGCCAAGCCGGGAACTCCTACGAGCAGTACTTC. The chain combines TRBV4-3 with TRBJ2-7, with a possible D match to TRBD2 (5 bases). The CDR3 spans 14 residues. The germline V gene encodes CDR1 LGHNA and CDR2 YSLEER. V was shortened by 1 base and J by 0 bases, with 7 bases between the two germline ends.

This chain uses TRBV4-2 with TRBJ2-1; 7 nucleotides line up with TRBD2. Germline lookup yields CDR1 LGHNA and CDR2 YNFKEQ. V was pared by 0 bases and J by 4 bases, with 9 bases of the junction left unmatched. The CDR3 consists of 17 residues. The CDR3 DNA reads TGTGCCAGCAGCCAAGATGAGCCTAGCGGCTATTACAATGAGCAGTTCTTC. Protein product: CASSQDEPSGYYNEQFF.

The chain recombines TRBV5-1 with TRBJ2-2; TRBD1 matches at 7 bases. V lost 0 bases, J lost 7 bases, and 9 bases stayed unmatched. This CDR3 spans 16 amino acids. Germline lookup yields CDR1 SGHRS and CDR2 YFSETQ. The CDR3 DNA is TGCGCCAGCAGCTTGGCCGAGGGGGCGCGGGTCGGGGAGCTGTTTTTT. This encodes CASSLAEGARVGELFF.

This chain links TRBV6-5 with TRBJ2-1; D ambiguous. The V end lost 6 bases, the J end lost 8 bases, and 8 bases lay between the germline ends. Germline assignment: CDR1 MNHEY and CDR2 SVGAGI. The CDR3 sequence is 11 residues long. The CDR3 nucleotides are TGTGCCAGCAGCTTTGGAGATGAGCAGTTCTTC. It is translated as CASSFGDEQFF.

The chain joins TRBV28 to TRBJ2-7; 9 nucleotides align to TRBD1. The V segment lost 4 bases and the J segment 3 bases; nucleotides outside the gene matches: 4. Per germline, CDR1 MDHEN and CDR2 SYDVKM. The length of the CDR3 is 14 residues. The CDR3 nucleotides are TGTGCCAGCAGTTCGGACAGGGGACTCTACGAGCAGTACTTC. Amino acids: CASSSDRGLYEQYF.

This clone showed up just once. The genes are TRBV10-1 and TRBJ1-4; no definite D call. The germline CDR1 and CDR2 sequences are WNHNN and SYGVQD (reference sequence). Trimming took 9 bases from V and 8 from J, leaving 16 bases between them. The CDR3 contains 13 residues. The CDR3 DNA follows: TGCGCCAGGACGGGAGGGAAGGAAGAAAAACTGTTTTTT. The encoded protein is CARTGGKEEKLFF.

The count of this clone is one. V gene TRBV5-1 combines with J gene TRBJ1-1; perhaps TRBD1 as D (5 bases). With 2 bases removed from V and 1 base from J, the gap between germline ends came to 21 bases. Germline CDR1 and CDR2: SGHRS and YFSETQ. This CDR3 is built from 18 residues. The CDR3 is CASSFSQGLNRQNTEAFF. CDR3 DNA: TGCGCCAGCAGCTTCTCTCAGGGACTCAATAGGCAGAACACTGAAGCTTTCTTT.

The chain has TRBV2 and TRBJ2-7, with 7 bases identical to TRBD1. Looked up from germline, CDR1 is SNHLY and CDR2 is FYNNEI. The CDR3 sequence is 15 residues long. Trimming at V came to 4 bases and at J to 0 bases, leaving 6 bases not matched to a gene. In DNA, the CDR3 is TGTGCCAGCAGTGTTGGACAGGAGGCCTCCTACGAGCAGTACTTC. Its translation is CASSVGQEASYEQYF.

This clone was seen once. The chain combines TRBV7-2 with TRBJ2-6; 7 bases are a match to TRBD2. V lost 5 bases to trimming and J lost 3 bases; unmatched junction nucleotides: 4. The CDR3 sequence is 15 residues long. Looked up from germline, CDR1 is SGHTA and CDR2 is FQGNSA. Here the CDR3 reads CASSRWDYGANVLTF. CDR3 sequence (DNA): TGTGCCAGCAGCCGCTGGGACTATGGGGCCAACGTCCTGACTTTC.

The rearrangement joins TRBV7-9 to TRBJ2-1; 13 bases match TRBD2. The CDR3 runs 16 residues. Unmatched junction bases numbered 10, after V lost 5 bases and J lost 9 bases. Germline V gene sequence: CDR1 SEHNR, CDR2 FQNEAQ (reference sequence). CDR3 region: CASSALLAGGPGEQFF. The CDR3 bases are TGTGCCAGCAGCGCCTTACTAGCGGGAGGGCCGGGTGAGCAGTTCTTC.

In its sample, this clone was seen once. V usage is TRBV29-1 and J usage is TRBJ1-1; D is unresolved. Per the germline V gene, CDR1 is SQVTM and CDR2 is ANQGSEA. The CDR3 is 14 residues long. V shed 4 bases and J shed 0 bases, with 12 bases lying between them. The CDR3 loop reads CSVVIGGLNTEAFF. Written as DNA, the CDR3 is TGCAGCGTTGTGATAGGAGGGTTGAACACTGAAGCTTTCTTT. The whole variable domain, filled in from reference TRBV29-1 and TRBJ1-1, reads SAVISQKPSRDICQRGTSLTIQCQVDSQVTMMFWYRQQPGQSLTLIATANQGSEATYESGFVIDKFPISRPNLTFSTLTVSNMSPEDSSIYLCSVVIGGLNTEAFFGQGTRLTVV.

The genes are TRBV27 and TRBJ2-7; D may be TRBD2 (5 bases). Germline V CDR1 and CDR2: MNHEY, SMNVEV (reference sequence). Trimming took off 3 bases at V and 0 bases at J, with 12 bases between the two ends. This CDR3 contains 15 residues. The CDR3 sequence is CASSFLSASSYEQYF. CDR3 bases: TGTGCCAGCAGTTTCCTTAGCGCTTCCTCCTACGAGCAGTACTTC.

V is TRBV30 and J is TRBJ2-3; TRBD1 agrees at 7 bases. This CDR3 is built from 15 residues. Trimming cost V 1 base and J 2 bases; bases outside gene matches: 6. Germline CDR1 reads GTSNPN; CDR2 reads SVGIG (reference sequence). The CDR3 here is CAWSGTGTVTDTQYF. CDR3 nucleotide sequence: TGTGCCTGGAGTGGAACTGGGACAGTCACAGATACGCAGTATTTT.

The CDR3 here is CASSPRTSGRGEQFF. The CDR3 region has the DNA TGTGCCAGCAGTCCCCGGACTAGCGGGAGGGGGGAGCAGTTCTTC. The V call is TRBV28, the J call TRBJ2-1; TRBD2 agrees at 15 bases. The CDR3 length is 15 residues. Losses at the gene ends were 5 bases for V and 10 bases for J; bases not matched to a gene: 6. CDR1 and CDR2 (germline): MDHEN, SYDVKM.

This clone was seen only once. V gene TRBV29-1 combines with J gene TRBJ2-7; 8 bases map to TRBD1. Trimming at V came to 3 bases and at J to 6 bases, leaving 4 bases not matched to a gene. Looked up from germline, CDR1 is SQVTM and CDR2 is ANQGSEA. The CDR3 covers 12 residues. As DNA, the CDR3 is TGCAGCGTTGAGGACAGGGCTGGCGAGCAGTACTTC. Its translation is CSVEDRAGEQYF.

V usage is TRBV5-1 and J usage is TRBJ1-1, with a tentative D call TRBD1 (6 bases). The CDR3 loop spans 15 amino acids. Germline lookup yields CDR1 SGHRS and CDR2 YFSETQ. Trimming pared 0 bases from V and 0 bases from J, leaving 9 bases between. CDR3 nucleotides: TGCGCCAGCAGCTTGGGCCGGGACATGAACACTGAAGCTTTCTTT. As protein: CASSLGRDMNTEAFF. Variable domain in full (rest from reference TRBV5-1 and TRBJ1-1): KAGVTQTPRYLIKTRGQQVTLSCSPISGHRSVSWYQQTPGQGLQFLFEYFSETQRNKGNFPGRFSGRQFSNSRSEMNVSTLELGDSALYLCASSLGRDMNTEAFFGQGTRLTVV.

This sequence joins TRBV12-5 and TRBJ2-2; D remains ambiguous. This CDR3 comprises 13 residues. Germline V gene data show CDR1 as LGHNT and CDR2 as FRNRAP. Trimming stripped 7 bases from V and 2 bases from J, with 8 bases between. CDR3 bases: TGTGCTAGTGCCGACTTTAACACCGGGGAGCTGTTTTTT. Its protein is CASADFNTGELFF.

The chain combines TRBV19 with TRBJ2-5, with 13 bases identical to TRBD2. Germline V lookup: CDR1 LNHDA, CDR2 SQIVND (reference sequence). Germline trimming cut 5 bases from V and 4 bases from J; bases unmatched to any gene: 7. This CDR3 is built from 16 residues. The CDR3: CASSPGLAGARETQYF. The CDR3 DNA sequence: TGTGCCAGTAGTCCAGGACTAGCGGGAGCAAGAGAGACCCAGTACTTC.